This record looks at one T cell receptor beta chain sequence and its context. These data originate in a study of blood T cell repertoires in COVID-19. Overall study: Spain, Italy and the United States supplied samples that represented acute and convalescent COVID-19. From T cells, B-cell-depleted T cells, or PBMCs came the material, which was cDNA or gDNA.

Original processing methods: Reference gene primers were amplified, and this amplification served to estimate nucleated cell counts. TCRdb's table, derived via immunoSEQ multiplex PCR, lists solely in-frame clones and lacks some. From that table come the V and J calls and clone size; the DNA was used to work out D and trimming. The repertoire consists of 350,000 to 500,000 clones, with approximately 90% occurring once and the leading ten covering around 0.92%. The V gene end was trimmed by 5 bases and the J gene end by 1 base; junction bases not matched to a gene: 11. The CDR3 length is 16 residues. Germline CDR1 is SGHNT and CDR2 is YYREEE (reference sequence).

This chain links TRBV5-4 with TRBJ2-7; TRBD2 aligns across 8 bases. The sequencing input was peripheral blood. This sequence was found in a man younger than 30 with COVID-19, enrolled during active disease. The CDR3 bases are TGTGCCAGCAGTCCAGGACTAGCCGAAGGATCCTACGAGCAGTACTTC. The encoded protein is CASSPGLAEGSYEQYF.